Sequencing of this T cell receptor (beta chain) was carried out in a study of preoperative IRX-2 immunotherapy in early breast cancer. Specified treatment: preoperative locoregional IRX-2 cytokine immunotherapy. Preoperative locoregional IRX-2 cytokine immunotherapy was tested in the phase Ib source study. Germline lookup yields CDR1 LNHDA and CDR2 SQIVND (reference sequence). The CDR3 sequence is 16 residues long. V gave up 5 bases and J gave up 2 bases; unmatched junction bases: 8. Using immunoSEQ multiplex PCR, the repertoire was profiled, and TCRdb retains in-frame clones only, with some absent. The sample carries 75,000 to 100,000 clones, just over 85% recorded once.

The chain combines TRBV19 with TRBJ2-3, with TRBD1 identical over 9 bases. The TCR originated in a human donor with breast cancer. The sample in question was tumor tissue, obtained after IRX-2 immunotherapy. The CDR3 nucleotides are TGTGCCAGTAGTCAAAGGGGACAGGGCCTCACAGATACGCAGTATTTT. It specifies CASSQRGQGLTDTQYF.